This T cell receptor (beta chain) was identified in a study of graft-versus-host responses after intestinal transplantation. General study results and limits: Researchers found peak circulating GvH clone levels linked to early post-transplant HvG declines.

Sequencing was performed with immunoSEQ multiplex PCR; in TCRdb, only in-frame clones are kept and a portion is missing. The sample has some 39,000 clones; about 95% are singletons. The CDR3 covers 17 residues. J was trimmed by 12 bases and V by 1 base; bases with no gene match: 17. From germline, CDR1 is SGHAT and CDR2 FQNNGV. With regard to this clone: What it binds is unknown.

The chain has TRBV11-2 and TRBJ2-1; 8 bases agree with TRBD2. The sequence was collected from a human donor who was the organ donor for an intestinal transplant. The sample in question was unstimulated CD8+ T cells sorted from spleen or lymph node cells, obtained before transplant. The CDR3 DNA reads TGTGCCAGCAGCTTAGTTAGCTCGGGACTAGGGCTGATCGGGCAGTTCTTC. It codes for CASSLVSSGLGLIGQFF.